Listed below are T cell receptor beta chains from one sample, sequenced in a study of a mutant IDH1 vaccine in newly diagnosed glioma. Sequencing used immunoSEQ multiplex PCR; TCRdb keeps in-frame clones, though not all of them. This table has under 70,000 clones, approximately 80% appearing once. Their recognized antigens are unknown. Sequenced here: PBMCs, sampled from a glioma patient whose treatment included an IDH1 peptide vaccine. The origin of the receptors is a man aged 18 to 29 with glioma. CDR3s include the opening cysteine and the closing phenylalanine or tryptophan. The D gene is left open where the match is weak. Clone size is stated in some rows and not others, as once, few, many or a class when expanded.

v_call	d_call	clone_size	j_call	cdr3_nt	cdr3_aa
TRBV7-2	NA	few	TRBJ1-6	TGTGCCAGCAGTTCGAGTCGGGTTCCTCGGGATTCACCCCTCCACTTT	CASSSSRVPRDSPLHF
TRBV9	TRBD1	NA	TRBJ2-6	TGTGCCAGCAGCCCCCAGGGGGTGGCCAACGTCCTGACTTTC	CASSPQGVANVLTF
TRBV30	NA	few	TRBJ1-5	TGTGCCTGGAGTGTAGATAGCAATCAGCCCCAGCATTTT	CAWSVDSNQPQHF
TRBV7-9	NA	NA	TRBJ2-1	TGTGCCAGCAGCTTCCTAAGCCAGGGACGGTCCAATGAGCAGTTCTTC	CASSFLSQGRSNEQFF
TRBV9	NA	NA	TRBJ2-1	TGTGCCAGCAGCGTTCGAGGCCGGGAGCAGTTCTTC	CASSVRGREQFF
TRBV7-3	TRBD1	NA	TRBJ2-1	TGTGCCAGCAGCTTATCAGGGGGTTACAATGAGCAGTTCTTC	CASSLSGGYNEQFF
TRBV30	NA	NA	TRBJ2-7	TGTGCCCTCAGAGGATCTACCGCCCTCTACGAGCAGTACTTC	CALRGSTALYEQYF
TRBV25-1	NA	NA	TRBJ2-5	TGTGCCAGCAGCCCCCGACGGGACCAAGAGACCCAGTACTTC	CASSPRRDQETQYF
TRBV2	NA	NA	TRBJ1-4	TGTGCCAGCAGTCTGCACCGGGACAAGGGGGATGAAAAACTGTTTTTT	CASSLHRDKGDEKLFF
TRBV18	TRBD1	NA	TRBJ1-2	TGTGCCAGCTCACCACTGGGGCAGGGGGCTAGTGATGGCTACACCTTC	CASSPLGQGASDGYTF
TRBV18	TRBD1	NA	TRBJ1-1	TGTGCCAGCTCACCACCGGGACAGGGCTTGAACACTGAAGCTTTCTTT	CASSPPGQGLNTEAFF
TRBV2	TRBD1	NA	TRBJ1-4	TGTGCCAGCAGGGACAGGGGAGGGAGTGAAAAACTGTTTTTT	CASRDRGGSEKLFF
TRBV2	NA	NA	TRBJ1-5	TGTGCCAGCAGTGAAGCGGGTTATGCAGGACCTAAGGAGCCCCAGCATTTT	CASSEAGYAGPKEPQHF
TRBV7-2	NA	NA	TRBJ1-3	TGTGCCAGCAGCTTATACCGAAACACCATATATTTT	CASSLYRNTIYF
TRBV9	NA	few	TRBJ1-2	TGTGCCAGCAGCGAGCCGGATAAAGCTAACTATGGCTACACCTTC	CASSEPDKANYGYTF
TRBV30	NA	NA	TRBJ2-7	TGTGCCTGGAGTGTAGGGCAGACCTACGAGCAGTACTTC	CAWSVGQTYEQYF
TRBV28	NA	NA	TRBJ2-6	TGTGCCAGCAGTTTATATGCGGCTGGGGCCAACGTCCTGACTTTC	CASSLYAAGANVLTF
TRBV30	NA	NA	TRBJ1-1	TGTGCCTGGTCACCCGGGACCCGACTTGAAGCTTTCTTT	CAWSPGTRLEAFF
TRBV11-2	TRBD1	NA	TRBJ1-5	TGTGCCAGCAGCCCGGGACAGGGAGGGGGAGTCCATCAGCCCCAGCATTTT	CASSPGQGGGVHQPQHF
TRBV15	TRBD2	NA	TRBJ2-7	TGTGCCACCAGCAGATCGCGGACTAGCGGGAGCTACGAGCAGTACTTC	CATSRSRTSGSYEQYF
TRBV30	NA	NA	TRBJ1-3	TGTGCCTGGAACCAGGTTTCCGGAAACACCATATATTTT	CAWNQVSGNTIYF
TRBV19	NA	NA	TRBJ1-3	TGTGCCAGTACCCCGGTCGGGGGTCCCACCATATATTTT	CASTPVGGPTIYF
TRBV7-2	NA	NA	TRBJ2-7	TGTGCCAGCAGCCCCAACCCCTTGACTAGGAATGAGCAGTACTTC	CASSPNPLTRNEQYF
TRBV6-6	NA	NA	TRBJ1-2	TGTGCCAGCAGTTACGAGAAGGCAGGCCCTAGCTATGGCTACACCTTC	CASSYEKAGPSYGYTF
TRBV19	NA	NA	TRBJ1-1	TGTGCCAGTAGTATTGGTTACTACACTGAAGCTTTCTTT	CASSIGYYTEAFF
TRBV28	NA	few	TRBJ1-1	TGTGCCAGCAGTTTGTGGATTGACATTAGGGGCACTGAAGCTTTCTTT	CASSLWIDIRGTEAFF
TRBV6-5	TRBD2	NA	TRBJ2-1	TGTGCCAGCAGCTTTAGCGGGGGCGGTGTTAATGAGCAGTTCTTC	CASSFSGGGVNEQFF
TRBV5-1	NA	few	TRBJ1-1	TGCGCCAGCAGACAGGAGAACACTGAAGCTTTCTTT	CASRQENTEAFF
TRBV27	TRBD2	NA	TRBJ2-7	TGTGCCAGCAGTTACACTAGCGGGAGTAACTACGAGCAGTACTTC	CASSYTSGSNYEQYF
TRBV27	TRBD2	NA	TRBJ2-3	TGTGCCAGCAGTTTAGCGGGGGGTAACACAGATACGCAGTATTTT	CASSLAGGNTDTQYF
TRBV7-9	NA	NA	TRBJ1-2	TGTGCCAGCAGCTCCGCCAGGGTTGTTTATGGCTACACCTTC	CASSSARVVYGYTF
TRBV7-9	NA	NA	TRBJ2-1	TGTGCCAGCAGCCTATTGATGACGGAGCAGTTCTTC	CASSLLMTEQFF
TRBV6-5	TRBD1	NA	TRBJ2-1	TGTGCCAGCAGTTCGCCGGGACAGGGGGGTCACAATGAGCAGTTCTTC	CASSSPGQGGHNEQFF
TRBV10-3	TRBD1	NA	TRBJ1-5	TGTGCCATCAGTGACTCCAGGGGGGGGAGCAATCAGCCCCAGCATTTT	CAISDSRGGSNQPQHF
TRBV11-2	NA	few	TRBJ2-6	TGTGCCAGCGTCAGGGCTGGGGCCAACGTCCTGACTTTC	CASVRAGANVLTF
TRBV7-2	NA	NA	TRBJ1-1	TGTGCCAGCAGCTTAGCGCCCGGGAACACTGAAGCTTTCTTT	CASSLAPGNTEAFF
TRBV18	NA	NA	TRBJ1-5	TGTGCCAGCTCTCCCGGAGGGGAGAATCAGCCCCAGCATTTT	CASSPGGENQPQHF
TRBV6-1	NA	NA	TRBJ1-2	TGTGCCAGCATCCGTGGACAGACTAACTATGGCTACACCTTC	CASIRGQTNYGYTF
TRBV30	TRBD2	NA	TRBJ2-7	TGTGCCTCATCAGCGGGAGGGAACTCCTACGAGCAGTACTTC	CASSAGGNSYEQYF
TRBV4-2	NA	NA	TRBJ1-5	TGTGCCAGCAGCTTAGGCGGATCCAATCAGCCCCAGCATTTT	CASSLGGSNQPQHF
TRBV7-2	NA	NA	TRBJ1-1	TGTGCCAGCAGCTTATTCACTGAAGCTTTCTTT	CASSLFTEAFF
TRBV10-3	TRBD1	NA	TRBJ2-1	TGTGCCATCAGTACAGGGGGAAATGAGCAGTTCTTC	CAISTGGNEQFF
TRBV2	NA	NA	TRBJ1-5	TGTGCCAGCAGCTGGGGGGGGGCCGATCAGCCCCAGCATTTT	CASSWGGADQPQHF
TRBV28	NA	NA	TRBJ1-2	TGTGCCAGCAGTTTACGGCGTGGCTACACCTTC	CASSLRRGYTF
TRBV19	NA	once	TRBJ1-5	TGTGCCAGTAGTTTCAGCAATCAGCCCCAGCATTTT	CASSFSNQPQHF
TRBV7-6	NA	NA	TRBJ2-3	TGTGCCAGCAGCACACCCGCCACGGGGGCCACAGATACGCAGTATTTT	CASSTPATGATDTQYF
TRBV2	NA	NA	TRBJ1-1	TGTGCCAGCAGTGATAGCAGGGAAGCTTTCTTT	CASSDSREAFF
TRBV7-2	NA	NA	TRBJ1-3	TGTGCCAGCAGCCCCGACGATTACTCTGGAAACACCATATATTTT	CASSPDDYSGNTIYF
TRBV11-2	TRBD1	NA	TRBJ1-1	TGTGCCAGCAGCTCGGGACAGTTGAACACTGAAGCTTTCTTT	CASSSGQLNTEAFF
TRBV4-1	NA	NA	TRBJ1-2	TGCGCCAGCAGCCAAGATGGGGGGCAGAGGAATGGCTACACCTTC	CASSQDGGQRNGYTF
TRBV6-1	TRBD1	NA	TRBJ1-3	TGTGCCAGCAACTTACAGGGGTCCTTAGACACCATATATTTT	CASNLQGSLDTIYF
TRBV15	NA	NA	TRBJ1-5	TGTGCCACCAGCAGAGAAATGCGTAGCAATCAGCCCCAGCATTTT	CATSREMRSNQPQHF
TRBV7-3	NA	NA	TRBJ2-5	TGTGCCAGCAGCTTAAACGGGCGGCAAGAGACCCAGTACTTC	CASSLNGRQETQYF
TRBV7-9	NA	NA	TRBJ2-1	TGTGCCAGCAGCTTATTTCACGGAAATGAGCAGTTCTTC	CASSLFHGNEQFF
TRBV6-1	NA	NA	TRBJ1-1	TGTGCCAGCAGTGAATATAGCGTGAGGGACACTGAAGCTTTCTTT	CASSEYSVRDTEAFF